The present TCR beta chain was sequenced within a study of cytomegalovirus exposure and HLA in healthy donors. Study-wide findings and caveats: A likely sequencing artifact accounted for one observed cluster of highly shared sequence variants.

PCR involved 60 Vbeta and 13 Jbeta primers. Libraries were prepared by immunoSEQ multiplex PCR; TCRdb keeps only in-frame clonotypes and omits some of them. The data show roughly 120,000 clones, 81% seen once. As for this clone: Its antigen is not known.

From germline, CDR1 is MNHNS and CDR2 SASEGT. Trimming removed 7 bases from V and 1 base from J; junction bases left unmatched: 5. This CDR3 is built from 15 residues. Healthy bone marrow donors made up the cohort. The V and J genes are TRBV6-1 and TRBJ1-3; TRBD1 matches 9 bases. The material sequenced was PBMCs. The clonotype originates from a woman aged 25 to 45 in good health and CMV-seronegative. The CDR3 sequence: CASTDRGISGNTIYF. Written as DNA, the CDR3 is TGTGCCAGCACCGACAGGGGGATTTCTGGAAACACCATATATTTT.